This TCR beta chain was sequenced during a study of blood T cell repertoires in COVID-19. Study overall: Samples came from the United States, Italy and Spain, spanning acute and convalescent COVID-19. The analysed material was cDNA or gDNA that came from T cells, B-cell-depleted T cells, or PBMCs.

V lost 5 bases, J lost 1 base, and 11 bases lay in between. From germline, CDR1 is MNHEY and CDR2 SVGAGI. CDR3 length equals 14 residues. Original processing notes: It was from reference gene primer amplification that nucleated cell counts were estimated. Data came from immunoSEQ multiplex PCR; TCRdb stores just in-frame clones and leaves some out. Clone size and the V and J calls come from that table; the DNA yielded D and trimming. The sample yields 83,000 or so clones, roughly four fifths seen once. The TCR comes from a human donor in a cohort sampled during active COVID-19. The J gene is TRBJ1-1, the V gene TRBV6-5; D is unresolved. Sequenced: peripheral blood. The CDR3 coding sequence is TGTGCCAGCAGTCGACTCCGTGGGAACACTGAAGCTTTCTTT. This codes for CASSRLRGNTEAFF.